These 27 T cell receptor beta chains were sequenced from one sample in a study of T cell responses to AZD1222 COVID-19 vaccine. Some clones are missing from TCRdb's copy, which holds only in-frame ones; the method was immunoSEQ multiplex PCR. Among about 270,000 clones listed, about 94% were seen once. Sample: peripheral blood, taken 28 days after the second AZD1222 dose. These receptors were obtained from an adult who received the AZD1222 COVID-19 vaccine.

The chain couples TRBV7-2 to TRBJ1-1; D is uncertain. The CDR3 extends over 12 amino acids. CDR1 SGHTA and CDR2 FQGNSA come from the germline V gene. With 3 bases removed from V and 1 base from J, the gap between germline ends came to 3 bases. The CDR3 loop reads CASSLENTEAFF. CDR3 in DNA: TGTGCCAGCAGCTTGGAGAACACTGAAGCTTTCTTT.

The rearrangement links TRBV28 to TRBJ2-5; TRBD2 might be the D (6 bases). The CDR3 length is 13 residues. The V and J ends lost 10 bases and 5 bases respectively, with 17 bases between them. Germline CDR1 and CDR2: MDHEN and SYDVKM. As DNA, the CDR3 is TGTGCCACCCAGGCCGGGGGTCGTGAGACCCAGTACTTC. It yields the protein CATQAGGRETQYF.

The sample holds one count of this clone. J is TRBJ2-6 and V is TRBV2, with D uncertain. Trimming left V 5 bases short and J 2 bases short, with 10 bases between. The CDR3 totals 15 residues. Germline V lookup: CDR1 SNHLY, CDR2 FYNNEI. The DNA of the CDR3 is TGTGCCAGCAGTCGGGTACGGACTGGGGCCAACGTCCTGACTTTC. As protein: CASSRVRTGANVLTF.

The chain recombines TRBV10-2 with TRBJ1-1; D may be TRBD1 (5 bases). Trimming removed 6 bases from V and 0 bases from J, with 8 bases in between. Germline assignment: CDR1 WSHSY and CDR2 SAAADI. There are 13 residues in the CDR3. As DNA, the CDR3 is TGCGCCAGCAGCCCGACAGTGAACACTGAAGCTTTCTTT. It is translated as CASSPTVNTEAFF.

The chain uses TRBV28 and TRBJ1-4, with D uncertain. Germline loops: CDR1 MDHEN, CDR2 SYDVKM. The CDR3 contains 13 residues. Deletions cut 6 bases from V and 8 bases from J, with 13 bases between. CDR3 bases: TGTGCCAGCAGGTCGCGGGTTGGCGAAAAACTGTTTTTT. Translation: CASRSRVGEKLFF.

The V call is TRBV7-9, the J call TRBJ1-5; D is unclear. CDR1 is SEHNR, CDR2 FQNEAQ, per germline (reference sequence). V was trimmed by 1 base and J by 5 bases, leaving 9 bases between them. The CDR3 has 14 residues. The CDR3: CASSLDVTDQPQHF. In DNA form, the CDR3 reads TGTGCCAGCAGCTTAGATGTAACAGATCAGCCCCAGCATTTT.

This sequence joins TRBV5-1 and TRBJ2-2; TRBD1 aligns across 9 bases. The CDR3 runs 16 residues. CDR1 and CDR2 (germline): SGHRS, YFSETQ. V dropped 0 bases and J dropped 2; count of bases not matched to a gene: 2. Written as DNA, the CDR3 is TGCGCCAGCAGCTTGGGGACAGGGGCCAACACCGGGGAGCTGTTTTTT. Its translation is CASSLGTGANTGELFF.

The rearrangement joins TRBV7-9 to TRBJ1-3; 9 bases agree with TRBD1. Trimming at V came to 0 bases and at J to 0 bases, leaving 9 bases not matched to a gene. The CDR3 has 19 residues. Germline loops: CDR1 SEHNR, CDR2 FQNEAQ (reference sequence). Here the CDR3 DNA reads TGTGCCAGCAGCTTAGCGTTTTTTTTGGGACAGGGCTCTGGAAACACCATATATTTT. Translated, it gives CASSLAFFLGQGSGNTIYF.

J is TRBJ2-6 and V is TRBV28; D remains unclear. The CDR3 extends over 16 amino acids. V was shortened by 1 base and J by 3 bases, with 10 bases between the two germline ends. Per germline, CDR1 MDHEN and CDR2 SYDVKM. The CDR3, as DNA: TGTGCCAGCAGTTTATTATCTGGGGATGGGGCCAACGTCCTGACTTTC. Its protein is CASSLLSGDGANVLTF.

This rearrangement joins TRBV28 to TRBJ2-1; 11 nucleotides match TRBD2. CDR1 and CDR2 (germline): MDHEN, SYDVKM. CDR3 length: 17 amino acids. The V gene end was trimmed by 6 bases and the J gene end by 1 base; junction bases not matched to a gene: 8. CDR3 nucleotides: TGTGCCAGCAGGTTACTAGCGGGAGAGGAGTCCTACAATGAGCAGTTCTTC. This translates into CASRLLAGEESYNEQFF.

The chain links TRBV7-2 to TRBJ2-3; 8 nucleotides match TRBD1. Germline-derived CDR1 and CDR2 are SGHTA and FQGNSA. The CDR3 covers 16 residues. The junction had 8 bases not matched to a gene; V was cut back by 2 bases and J by 4 bases. Here the CDR3 DNA reads TGTGCCAGCAGCTTAATGGAGGACAGGGAGCCAGATACGCAGTATTTT. Protein: CASSLMEDREPDTQYF.

The rearrangement links TRBV3-1 (or the pseudogene TRBV3-2) to TRBJ2-2; 8 nucleotides align to TRBD1. The CDR3 covers 15 residues. The germline CDR1 and CDR2 sequences are LGHDT and YNNKEL (reference sequence). V shed 6 bases and J 0 bases; nucleotides not matched to a gene: 3. This chain's CDR3 is CASRRQGTNTGELFF. CDR3 nucleotide sequence: TGTGCCAGCAGACGACAGGGGACGAACACCGGGGAGCTGTTTTTT.

The V call is TRBV19, the J call TRBJ2-2, with a possible D match to TRBD1 (5 bases). CDR1 is LNHDA and CDR2 is SQIVND in the germline V gene (reference sequence). Trimming pared 5 bases from V and 5 bases from J, leaving 9 bases between. CDR3 length: 13 residues. The CDR3 DNA is TGTGCCAGTAGTTTGACAGTGACCGGGGAGCTGTTTTTT. This encodes CASSLTVTGELFF.

A word on this clone: The same CDR3 also results from other DNA sequences found in this sample. The chain combines TRBV18 with TRBJ2-3; D is perhaps TRBD1 (6 bases). Trimming pared 0 bases from V and 0 bases from J, leaving 7 bases between. The CDR3 runs to 15 residues. Germline CDR1 reads KGHSH; CDR2 reads LQKENI. The chain's CDR3 is CASSPPGHSTDTQYF. Written as DNA, the CDR3 is TGTGCCAGCTCACCACCGGGACATAGCACAGATACGCAGTATTTT.

The CDR3, as DNA: TGCGCCAGCAGTGGTGAACAGCCACCTTATTCACCCCTCCACTTT. This codes for CASSGEQPPYSPLHF. V usage is TRBV5-1 and J usage is TRBJ1-6; D gene uncertain. Germline V gene lookup returns CDR1 SGHRS and CDR2 YFSETQ. Trimming took 5 bases from V and 8 from J, leaving 17 bases between them. The CDR3 extends over 15 amino acids.

The rearrangement links TRBV5-1 to TRBJ2-1, with 7 bases aligning to TRBD2. Trimming took 9 bases from V and 8 from J; bases not matched to a gene: 14. Germline loops: CDR1 SGHRS, CDR2 YFSETQ. The CDR3 covers 14 residues. CDR3 coding DNA: TGCGCCACCAAGGTGGTGGGGGACTATGATGAGCAGTTCTTC. Protein: CATKVVGDYDEQFF. Full variable domain (outside the CDR3, taken from reference TRBV5-1 and TRBJ2-1): KAGVTQTPRYLIKTRGQQVTLSCSPISGHRSVSWYQQTPGQGLQFLFEYFSETQRNKGNFPGRFSGRQFSNSRSEMNVSTLELGDSALYLCATKVVGDYDEQFFGPGTRLTVL.

The rearrangement uses TRBV21-1 and TRBJ1-5; TRBD1 was called by the table and not checked on the DNA. TRBV21-1 is tagged as a pseudogene. This CDR3 has 17 amino acids. The CDR3 here is CASSKARPAGCNQPQHF. The CDR3 DNA reads TGTGCCAGCAGCAAAGCGCGGCCAGCAGGGTGCAATCAGCCCCAGCATTTT.

The chain couples TRBV5-5 to TRBJ2-1; 11 bases are a match to TRBD2. V lost 0 bases to trimming and J lost 7 bases; unmatched junction nucleotides: 6. The CDR3 has 16 residues. Germline CDR1 and CDR2: SGHKS and YYEKEE (reference sequence). CDR3 loop: CASSLAGTSGGNEQFF. The CDR3 DNA reads TGTGCCAGCAGCTTGGCAGGGACTAGCGGAGGTAATGAGCAGTTCTTC.

J is TRBJ1-1 and V is TRBV3-1 (or the pseudogene TRBV3-2), with a weak D call TRBD1 (5 bases). Between the trimmed V and J ends, which lost 0 bases and 1 base, there was a span of 9 bases. The CDR3 runs to 15 residues. Per the germline V gene, CDR1 is LGHDT and CDR2 is YNNKEL (reference sequence). CDR3 sequence (DNA): TGTGCCAGCAGCCAAGAGGGTAGGGGGAACACTGAAGCTTTCTTT. Protein product: CASSQEGRGNTEAFF.

The chain joins TRBV28 to TRBJ1-2, with 7 positions matching TRBD1. The CDR3 consists of 13 residues. V trimming: 4 bases; J trimming: 4 bases; junction bases outside the gene matches: 3. In germline, CDR1 is MDHEN, CDR2 SYDVKM. CDR3 nucleotide sequence: TGTGCCAGCAGTTCAGGGGGACGCTATGGCTACACCTTC. Translating gives CASSSGGRYGYTF.

The chain couples TRBV28 to TRBJ1-6, with D perhaps matching TRBD1 (6 bases). Germline V gene sequence: CDR1 MDHEN, CDR2 SYDVKM. Trimming removed 6 bases at V and 5 bases at J, with 11 bases between. The CDR3 sequence is 14 residues long. The CDR3 nucleotides read TGTGCCAGCAGGACAGGAACAAATAATTCACCCCTCCACTTT. It is translated as CASRTGTNNSPLHF.

The table lists this clone with a count of one. V is TRBV7-6 and J is TRBJ2-5, with 8 bases identical to TRBD1. Germline-derived CDR1 and CDR2 are SGHVS and FNYEAQ. V dropped 5 bases and J dropped 5; count of bases not matched to a gene: 16. The CDR3 length is 17 residues. The CDR3, as DNA: TGTGCCAGCAGCCAGACTACAGGGGGTCCCGACCGGGAGACCCAGTACTTC. This gives the protein CASSQTTGGPDRETQYF.

This clone has just one count. The V and J genes are TRBV7-2 and TRBJ2-6; either TRBD1 or TRBD2 may supply D (5 bases each). This CDR3 has 15 amino acids. Germline CDR1 reads SGHTA; CDR2 reads FQGNSA. Deletions cut 4 bases from V and 0 bases from J, with 7 bases between. CDR3 nucleotides: TGTGCCAGCAGCTGGGGGTCCTCTGGGGCCAACGTCCTGACTTTC. Its protein is CASSWGSSGANVLTF.

This chain connects TRBV5-6 to TRBJ2-1; TRBD2 matches 9 bases. V lost 3 bases and J lost 4; bases outside the gene matches: 5. The CDR3 sequence is 15 residues long. Germline V gene lookup returns CDR1 SGHDT and CDR2 YYEEEE. This CDR3 reads CASSSRGGFYNEQFF. Written as DNA, the CDR3 is TGTGCCAGCAGCTCGCGGGGGGGCTTTTACAATGAGCAGTTCTTC.

The gene calls are TRBV9 and TRBJ2-1; TRBD2 aligns across 8 bases. The germline V gene encodes CDR1 SGDLS and CDR2 YYNGEE. V shed 3 bases and J 6 bases; nucleotides not matched to a gene: 8. The CDR3 runs 15 residues. The CDR3 DNA follows: TGTGCCAGCAGCGGCCCCCGGGGGGGCTTCAATGAGCAGTTCTTC. This translates into CASSGPRGGFNEQFF.

This clone showed up just once. The rearrangement uses TRBV28 and TRBJ2-7; 11 nucleotides match TRBD2. Germline V gene lookup returns CDR1 MDHEN and CDR2 SYDVKM. The CDR3 has 15 amino acids. Losses at the gene ends were 7 bases for V and 6 bases for J; bases not matched to a gene: 11. CDR3 loop: CASTPTSGTFGEQYF. The DNA for the CDR3 is TGTGCCAGCACGCCGACTAGCGGGACCTTCGGCGAGCAGTACTTC. The whole variable domain, filled in from reference TRBV28 and TRBJ2-7, reads DVKVTQSSRYLVKRTGEKVFLECVQDMDHENMFWYRQDPGLGLRLIYFSYDVKMKEKGDIPEGYSVSREKKERFSLILESASTNQTSMYLCASTPTSGTFGEQYFGPGTRLTVT.

This chain joins TRBV13 and TRBJ2-7; no reliable D call. The V and J ends lost 5 bases and 6 bases respectively, with 8 bases between them. Germline assignment: CDR1 PRHDT and CDR2 FYEKMQ (reference sequence). The CDR3 has 11 amino acids. Here the CDR3 DNA reads TGTGCCAGCAGCGTTAGAGGCGAGCAGTACTTC. Translated, it gives CASSVRGEQYF.